The 10 T cell receptor beta chains in this list originate from one sample, sequenced in a study of blood T cell repertoires in COVID-19. Only in-frame clones appear in the TCRdb table, and some are missing; sequencing was by immunoSEQ multiplex PCR. In the table there are about 230,000 clones, about 80% of which are singletons. The sample taken for sequencing was peripheral blood. These TCRs come from a woman aged 45-65 years with acute or convalescent COVID-19.

The chain carries TRBV6-5 and TRBJ2-7; the D is unclear. Per germline, CDR1 MNHEY and CDR2 SVGAGI. There are 12 residues in the CDR3. Trimming removed 10 bases from V and 3 bases from J, with 13 bases in between. This CDR3 is CATRLSHYEQYF. CDR3 nucleotides: TGTGCCACCCGGTTAAGCCACTACGAGCAGTACTTC.

The chain carries TRBV5-1 and TRBJ2-7; the D is unclear. V lost 5 bases, J lost 2 bases, and 17 bases lay in between. CDR3 length equals 15 residues. Germline V CDR1 and CDR2: SGHRS, YFSETQ. In DNA, the CDR3 is TGCGCCAGCAGAGAGAGACCTCCTGCGGCCTACGAGCAGTACTTC. It translates to CASRERPPAAYEQYF.

V usage is TRBV13 and J usage is TRBJ1-3; D remains unclear. The length of the CDR3 is 15 residues. Trimming took 1 base from V and 9 from J, leaving 16 bases between them. Germline lookup yields CDR1 PRHDT and CDR2 FYEKMQ (reference sequence). DNA for the CDR3: TGTGCCAGCAGCTTAGCCCGTGGAGGGTTCAGCACCATATATTTT. It specifies CASSLARGGFSTIYF.

The J gene is TRBJ2-1, the V gene TRBV29-1; 13 nucleotides align to TRBD2. Germline CDR1 reads SQVTM; CDR2 reads ANQGSEA. V gave up 0 bases and J gave up 4 bases; unmatched junction bases: 0. This CDR3 is built from 15 residues. The DNA of the CDR3 is TGCAGCGTTGAAGAGACTAGCGGGGGGTACAATGAGCAGTTCTTC. It is translated as CSVEETSGGYNEQFF.

Here the CDR3 reads CASRLGTGPYEQYF. The CDR3 DNA sequence: TGTGCAAGTCGCTTGGGGACAGGTCCCTACGAGCAGTACTTC. V gene TRBV12-2 combines with J gene TRBJ2-7; the table assigns TRBD1, which was not confirmed against the DNA. TRBV12-2 is labeled a pseudogene. The CDR3 covers 14 residues.

This clone was seen a handful of times. The chain couples TRBV6-5 to TRBJ1-1, with TRBD1 matching over 7 bases. J lost 0 bases, V lost 6 bases, and 7 bases had no gene match. This CDR3 has 15 residues. Germline V CDR1 and CDR2: MNHEY, SVGAGI. CDR3 amino acids: CASRLGQIMNTEAFF. For the CDR3, the DNA is TGTGCCAGCAGGTTGGGACAGATCATGAACACTGAAGCTTTCTTT.

The chain couples TRBV6-2 or TRBV6-3 to TRBJ2-7; possibly TRBD1 for D (6 bases). There are 13 residues in the CDR3. Germline lookup yields CDR1 MNHEY and CDR2 SVGEGT. V shed 6 bases and J shed 0 bases, with 9 bases lying between them. This CDR3 reads CASSWTVSYEQYF. CDR3 nucleotides: TGTGCCAGCAGCTGGACAGTCTCCTACGAGCAGTACTTC.

V is TRBV6-2 or TRBV6-3 and J is TRBJ1-2, with D possibly TRBD1 on 5 matching bases. This CDR3 has 13 amino acids. Germline lookup yields CDR1 MNHEY and CDR2 SVGEGT. V was shortened by 4 bases and J by 6 bases, with 12 bases between the two germline ends. CDR3 in amino acids: CASSFGGSNGYTF. In DNA form, the CDR3 reads TGTGCCAGCAGTTTCGGGGGATCGAATGGCTACACCTTC.

The chain is built from TRBV4-2 and TRBJ1-1; D gene uncertain. Germline loops: CDR1 LGHNA, CDR2 YNFKEQ. The CDR3 spans 13 residues. V gave up 0 bases and J gave up 4 bases, with 6 bases separating them. CDR3 residues: CASSQDPSTEAFF. CDR3 in DNA: TGTGCCAGCAGCCAAGATCCCAGCACTGAAGCTTTCTTT.

V and J are TRBV4-3 and TRBJ1-2, with D tentatively TRBD1 (6 bases). The CDR3 spans 14 residues. Trimming took 1 base from V and 8 from J, leaving 14 bases between them. The germline CDR1 and CDR2 sequences are LGHNA and YSLEER. The CDR3 DNA reads TGCGCCAGCAGCCAAGTTGGACAGTCTCCGGGCTACACCTTC. This sequence encodes CASSQVGQSPGYTF.